The next 10 T cell receptor beta chains were all read from a single sample in a study of graft-versus-host responses after intestinal transplantation. Using immunoSEQ multiplex PCR, the repertoire was profiled, and TCRdb retains in-frame clones only, with some absent. The table shows roughly 90,000 clones, with less than 90% occurring only once. Their recognized antigens are unknown. This specimen consisted of unstimulated CD4+ T cells sorted from spleen or lymph node cells, obtained before transplant. These receptors were obtained from a human donor who was the organ donor for an intestinal transplant.

The count of this clone is one. The chain recombines TRBV6-1 with TRBJ2-1; D is perhaps TRBD1 (6 bases). The CDR3 length is 15 residues. CDR1 is MNHNS and CDR2 is SASEGT in the germline V gene. V gave up 7 bases and J gave up 6 bases, with 19 bases separating them. The CDR3 here is CASNLQGRLRNEQFF. The CDR3 region has the DNA TGTGCCAGCAACCTTCAGGGGAGATTGCGCAATGAGCAGTTCTTC.

This clone was observed a handful of times. The CDR3 DNA is TGCAGCGTTGTGCGGGGGAGGGCCTTCGGGGAGCAGTACTTC. Amino acids: CSVVRGRAFGEQYF. This chain joins TRBV29-1 and TRBJ2-7; 7 bases align to TRBD2. There are 14 residues in the CDR3. V gave up 4 bases and J gave up 7 bases; unmatched junction bases: 13. CDR1 is SQVTM, CDR2 ANQGSEA, per germline.

The chain joins TRBV15 to TRBJ1-4; D gene uncertain. The V end was cut by 8 bases, the J end by 2 bases, with 18 bases between. Looked up from germline, CDR1 is LNHNV and CDR2 is YYDKDF (reference sequence). This CDR3 comprises 16 residues. CDR3 region: CATEARVMATNEKLFF. CDR3 DNA: TGTGCCACCGAGGCGCGGGTTATGGCGACTAATGAAAAACTGTTTTTT.

This chain links TRBV7-3 with TRBJ2-3; perhaps TRBD2 as D (6 bases). V was pared by 3 bases and J by 5 bases, with 15 bases between. The CDR3 runs to 15 residues. Looked up from germline, CDR1 is SGHTA and CDR2 is FQGTGA. As DNA, the CDR3 is TGTGCCAGCAGCTTTCGGCGGGGCGGTAAAGATACGCAGTATTTT. Translation: CASSFRRGGKDTQYF.

The chain couples TRBV27 to TRBJ2-1, with TRBD2 matching 8 bases. CDR1 and CDR2 from the germline V gene are MNHEY and SMNVEV (reference sequence). CDR3 length: 15 residues. V gave up 4 bases and J gave up 6 bases; unmatched junction bases: 8. CDR3 sequence reads: CASSSAGLVPNEQFF. Written as DNA, the CDR3 is TGTGCCAGCAGTTCCGCGGGACTAGTGCCCAATGAGCAGTTCTTC.

The chain combines TRBV6-5 with TRBJ2-5; a possible D gene is TRBD2 (5 bases). In germline, CDR1 is MNHEY, CDR2 SVGAGI. V lost 3 bases to trimming and J lost 3 bases, with 14 bases between them. The CDR3 consists of 15 residues. The CDR3 sequence: CASSYTAAWEETQYF. DNA for the CDR3: TGTGCCAGCAGTTATACAGCGGCTTGGGAAGAGACCCAGTACTTC.

The J gene is TRBJ2-5, the V gene TRBV5-1; 11 nucleotides agree with TRBD1. The germline CDR1 and CDR2 sequences are SGHRS and YFSETQ. CDR3 size: 14 residues. The V gene end was trimmed by 5 bases and the J gene end by 5 bases; junction bases not matched to a gene: 5. The CDR3, as DNA: TGCGCCAGCAGGGGACAGGGGGTCGCGGAGACCCAGTACTTC. This codes for CASRGQGVAETQYF.

The rearrangement uses TRBV19 and TRBJ2-3, with 7 bases matching TRBD1. V shed 6 bases, J shed 7 bases, and the junction held 10 bases outside the gene matches. The CDR3 length is 14 residues. Germline assignment: CDR1 LNHDA and CDR2 SQIVND (reference sequence). The CDR3 coding sequence is TGTGCCAGTAGAGAGACAGGGTCCGACCATACGCAGTATTTT. Translated: CASRETGSDHTQYF.

The rearrangement links TRBV2 to TRBJ1-1; perhaps TRBD1 as D (5 bases). V gave up 5 bases and J gave up 5 bases, with 15 bases separating them. Germline V gene sequence: CDR1 SNHLY, CDR2 FYNNEI. CDR3 size: 14 residues. As DNA, the CDR3 is TGTGCCAGCAGTTATTCGACCCGGGGGACTGAAGCTTTCTTT. Its translation is CASSYSTRGTEAFF.

Remarks on this clone: Other DNA sequences in this specimen translate into the identical CDR3. The V call is TRBV20-1, the J call TRBJ2-7; D might be TRBD1 (5 bases). Germline values: CDR1 DFQATT, CDR2 SNEGSKA (reference sequence). The CDR3 extends over 11 amino acids. The V and J ends lost 3 bases and 4 bases respectively, with 7 bases between them. The CDR3: CSARQGYEQYF. The CDR3 region has the DNA TGCAGTGCTAGGCAGGGTTACGAGCAGTACTTC.